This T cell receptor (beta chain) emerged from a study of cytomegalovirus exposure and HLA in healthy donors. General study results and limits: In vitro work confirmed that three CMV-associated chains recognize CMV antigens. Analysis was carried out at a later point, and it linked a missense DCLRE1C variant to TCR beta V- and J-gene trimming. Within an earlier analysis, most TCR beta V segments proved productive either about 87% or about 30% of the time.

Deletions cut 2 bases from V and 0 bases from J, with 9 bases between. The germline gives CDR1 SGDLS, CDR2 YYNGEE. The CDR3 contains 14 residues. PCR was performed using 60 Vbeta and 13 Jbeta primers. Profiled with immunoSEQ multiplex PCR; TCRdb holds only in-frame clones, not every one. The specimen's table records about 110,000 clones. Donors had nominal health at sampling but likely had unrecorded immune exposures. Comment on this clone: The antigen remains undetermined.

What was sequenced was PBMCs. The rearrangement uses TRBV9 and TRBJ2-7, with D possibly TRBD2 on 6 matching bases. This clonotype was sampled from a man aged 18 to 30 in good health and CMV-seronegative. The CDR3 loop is CASSVGGNSYEQYF. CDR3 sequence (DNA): TGTGCCAGCAGCGTCGGCGGGAACTCCTACGAGCAGTACTTC.